The 12 T cell receptor beta chains presented below share a single source sample, sequenced in a study of neurological immune-mediated disorders. Via MiXCR, TCRdb re-called the 5' RACE reads, giving one row per CDR3 protein. The sample lists about 36,000 distinct CDR3 sequences, around a tenth seen once, with roughly 7% in the top ten. The source material was PBMCs. Every receptor here comes from a woman in her twenties or thirties with HTLV-1-associated myelopathy (HAM/TSP).

This clonotype was recorded many times. This rearrangement joins TRBV6-5 to TRBJ1-2; TRBD1 is a possible D gene (6 bases). Per the germline V gene, CDR1 is MNHEY and CDR2 is SVGAGI. The V end was cut by 0 bases, the J end by 2 bases, with 13 bases between. The CDR3 contains 16 residues. The CDR3 spells CASSYSTGASNYGYTF. The CDR3 DNA follows: TGTGCCAGCAGTTACTCGACGGGGGCGAGCAACTATGGCTACACCTTC.

Written as DNA, the CDR3 is TGCAGTGCTAGCCCGGGCGCGAGGAGCAGCCGGTCACCCCACTTT. Translated: CSASPGARSSRSPHF. The chain carries TRBV20-1 and TRBJ1-6; D unclear. The CDR3 loop spans 15 amino acids. V was pared by 3 bases and J by 18 bases, with 27 bases between. CDR1 is DFQATT and CDR2 is SNEGSKA in the germline V gene (reference sequence).

This clonotype was seen ten or more times. CDR3 loop: CSAFVTGTILGEQFF. The CDR3 DNA sequence: TGCAGTGCCTTCGTTACCGGGACTATCCTCGGCGAGCAGTTCTTC. The J gene is TRBJ2-1, the V gene TRBV20-1; TRBD2 matches 7 bases. The CDR3 spans 15 residues. From germline, CDR1 is DFQATT and CDR2 SNEGSKA (reference sequence). Trimming at V came to 6 bases and at J to 10 bases, leaving 18 bases not matched to a gene.

This clonotype was recorded at least ten times. This chain links TRBV3-1 with TRBJ1-2; 8 bases fit TRBD1. CDR1 LGHDT and CDR2 YNNKEL come from the germline V gene (reference sequence). The J segment lost 5 bases and the V segment lost 2 bases, leaving 13 bases of the junction unmatched. The CDR3 is 17 amino acids. CDR3 residues: CASSQPTNGQGNYGYTF. In DNA form, the CDR3 reads TGTGCCAGCAGCCAACCTACCAACGGACAGGGAAATTATGGCTACACCTTC.

This clonotype has ten or more counts. CDR3 bases: TGTGCCAGCAGCGTAGAATCGTTTGGAGATACGCAGTATTTT. This encodes CASSVESFGDTQYF. The V call is TRBV9, the J call TRBJ2-3; D is uncertain. CDR1 and CDR2 from the germline V gene are SGDLS and YYNGEE. This CDR3 comprises 14 residues. V was clipped by 0 bases and J by 5 bases, with 10 bases between them.

This clonotype was recorded at least ten times. The genes are TRBV6-5 and TRBJ2-3; 7 bases align to TRBD2. This CDR3 spans 15 amino acids. Trimming at V came to 8 bases and at J to 5 bases, leaving 13 bases not matched to a gene. Germline CDR1 and CDR2: MNHEY and SVGAGI. This chain's CDR3 is CASGPLALSGDTQYF. CDR3 nucleotide sequence: TGTGCCAGCGGGCCACTAGCGCTCTCGGGAGATACGCAGTATTTT.

This clonotype was found many times. The chain has TRBV5-1 and TRBJ2-2; unclear D gene. The germline CDR1 and CDR2 sequences are SGHRS and YFSETQ. With 3 bases removed from V and 0 bases from J, the gap between germline ends came to 9 bases. The CDR3 covers 15 residues. The DNA for the CDR3 is TGCGCCAGCAGCTACAACAGCGCGAACACCGGGGAGCTGTTTTTT. This sequence encodes CASSYNSANTGELFF.

The chain couples TRBV5-1 to TRBJ2-3; D is possibly TRBD1 (6 bases). Trimming took off 3 bases at V and 6 bases at J, with 14 bases between the two ends. The CDR3 loop spans 14 amino acids. Germline CDR1 is SGHRS and CDR2 is YFSETQ. The CDR3 loop is CASSSQGQTDTQYF. CDR3 DNA sequence: TGCGCCAGCAGCTCCCAAGGACAGACGGATACGCAGTATTTT.

This clonotype showed up many times. The DNA for the CDR3 is TGTGCCAGCAGCGTAGTAGCGGGGTTTTCGGATGAGCAGTTCTTC. Protein sequence: CASSVVAGFSDEQFF. The V call is TRBV9, the J call TRBJ2-1; 8 bases match TRBD2. The junction had 7 bases not matched to a gene; V was cut back by 0 bases and J by 8 bases. The CDR3 runs to 15 residues. Germline-derived CDR1 and CDR2 are SGDLS and YYNGEE.

This clonotype was counted at least ten times. The chain combines TRBV18 with TRBJ1-3; D unclear. CDR3 length: 17 residues. Germline CDR1 KGHSH, CDR2 LQKENI. V was trimmed by 0 bases and J by 0 bases, leaving 12 bases between them. Written as DNA, the CDR3 is TGTGCCAGCTCACCACCAGGAGCCCTGGTCTCTGGAAACACCATATATTTT. This translates into CASSPPGALVSGNTIYF.

The chain carries TRBV2 and TRBJ2-3, with D possibly TRBD1 on 6 matching bases. This CDR3 spans 16 amino acids. The germline V and J ends were trimmed by 7 bases and 4 bases, with 21 bases remaining between them. Germline assignment: CDR1 SNHLY and CDR2 FYNNEI. Here the CDR3 DNA reads TGTGCCAGCACCCCTCGAGTCCAGGGGCCTTCAGATACGCAGTATTTT. Translation gives CASTPRVQGPSDTQYF.

The table lists this clonotype with many counts. V usage is TRBV27 and J usage is TRBJ2-6; D is perhaps TRBD1 (6 bases). Germline V gene data show CDR1 as MNHEY and CDR2 as SMNVEV (reference sequence). The V end lost 8 bases, the J end lost 1 base, and 12 bases lay between the germline ends. The CDR3 sequence is 15 residues long. DNA for the CDR3: TGTGCCAGCCTGAATACAGGGTCTGGGGCCAACGTCCTGACTTTC. It is translated as CASLNTGSGANVLTF.